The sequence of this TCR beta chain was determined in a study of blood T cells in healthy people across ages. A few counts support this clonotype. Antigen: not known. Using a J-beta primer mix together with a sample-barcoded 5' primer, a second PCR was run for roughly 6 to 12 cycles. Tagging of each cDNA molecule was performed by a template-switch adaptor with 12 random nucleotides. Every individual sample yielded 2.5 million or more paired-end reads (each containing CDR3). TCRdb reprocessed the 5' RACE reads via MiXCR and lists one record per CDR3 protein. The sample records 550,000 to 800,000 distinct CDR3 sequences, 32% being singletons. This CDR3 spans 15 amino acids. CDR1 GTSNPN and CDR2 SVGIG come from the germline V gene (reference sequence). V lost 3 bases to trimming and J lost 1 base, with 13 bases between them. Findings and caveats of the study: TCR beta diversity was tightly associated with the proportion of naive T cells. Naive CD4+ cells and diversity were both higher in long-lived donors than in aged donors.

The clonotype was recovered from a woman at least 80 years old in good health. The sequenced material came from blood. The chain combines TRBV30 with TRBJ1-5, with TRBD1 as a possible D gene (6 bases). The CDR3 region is CAWSKGGGSNQPQHF. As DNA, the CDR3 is TGTGCCTGGAGCAAGGGAGGGGGAAGCAATCAGCCCCAGCATTTT.